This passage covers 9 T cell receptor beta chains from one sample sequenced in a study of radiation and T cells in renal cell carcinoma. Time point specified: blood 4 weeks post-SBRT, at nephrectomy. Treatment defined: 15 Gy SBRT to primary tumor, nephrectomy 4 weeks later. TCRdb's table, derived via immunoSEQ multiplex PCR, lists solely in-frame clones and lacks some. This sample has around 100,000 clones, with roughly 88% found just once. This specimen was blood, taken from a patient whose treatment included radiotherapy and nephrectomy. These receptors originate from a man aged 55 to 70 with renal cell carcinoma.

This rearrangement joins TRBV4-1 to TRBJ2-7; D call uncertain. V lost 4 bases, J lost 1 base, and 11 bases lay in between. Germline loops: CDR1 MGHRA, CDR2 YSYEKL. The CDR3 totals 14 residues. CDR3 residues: CASSRGSDSYEQYF. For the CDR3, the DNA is TGCGCCAGCAGCCGCGGATCGGATTCCTACGAGCAGTACTTC.

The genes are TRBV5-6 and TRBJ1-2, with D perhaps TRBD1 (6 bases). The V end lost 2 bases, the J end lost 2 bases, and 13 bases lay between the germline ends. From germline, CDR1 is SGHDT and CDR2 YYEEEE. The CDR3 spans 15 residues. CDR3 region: CASSLANRENYGYTF. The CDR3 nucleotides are TGTGCCAGCAGCTTAGCTAACAGGGAAAACTATGGCTACACCTTC. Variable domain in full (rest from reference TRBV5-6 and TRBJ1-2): DAGVTQSPTHLIKTRGQQVTLRCSPKSGHDTVSWYQQALGQGPQFIFQYYEEEERQRGNFPDRFSGHQFPNYSSELNVNALLLGDSALYLCASSLANRENYGYTFGSGTRLTVV.

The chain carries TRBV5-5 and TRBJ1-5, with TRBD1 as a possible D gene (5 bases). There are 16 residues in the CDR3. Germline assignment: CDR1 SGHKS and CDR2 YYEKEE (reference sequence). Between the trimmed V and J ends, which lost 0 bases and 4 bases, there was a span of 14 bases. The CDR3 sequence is CASSLVGDGWNQPQHF. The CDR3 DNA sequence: TGTGCCAGCAGCTTGGTTGGGGACGGCTGGAATCAGCCCCAGCATTTT.

CDR3 sequence reads: CASSQESGNTDTQYF. The CDR3, as DNA: TGCGCCAGCAGCCAAGAGTCAGGGAACACAGATACGCAGTATTTT. The rearrangement links TRBV4-3 to TRBJ2-3; possible D gene TRBD1, 5 bases. CDR3 size: 15 residues. Germline assignment: CDR1 LGHNA and CDR2 YSLEER. V lost 0 bases and J lost 2, with 9 bases in between.

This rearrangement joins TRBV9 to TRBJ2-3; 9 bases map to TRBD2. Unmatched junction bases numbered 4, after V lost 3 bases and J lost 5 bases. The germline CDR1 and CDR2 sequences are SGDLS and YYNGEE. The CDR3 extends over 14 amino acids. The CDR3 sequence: CASSALSGRDTQYF. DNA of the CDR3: TGTGCCAGCAGCGCCCTTAGCGGGAGAGATACGCAGTATTTT.

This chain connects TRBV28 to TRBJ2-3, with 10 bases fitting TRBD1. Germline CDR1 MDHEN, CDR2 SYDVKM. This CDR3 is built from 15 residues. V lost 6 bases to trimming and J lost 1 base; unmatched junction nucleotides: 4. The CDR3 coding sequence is TGTGCCAGCAGCCAAGGGACAGGGGGCACAGATACGCAGTATTTT. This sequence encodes CASSQGTGGTDTQYF.

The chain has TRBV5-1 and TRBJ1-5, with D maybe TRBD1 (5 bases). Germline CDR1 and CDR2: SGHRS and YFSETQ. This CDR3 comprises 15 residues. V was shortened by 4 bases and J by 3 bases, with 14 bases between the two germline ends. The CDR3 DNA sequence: TGCGCCAGCAGCAGGGACGGGGGAACCAATCAGCCCCAGCATTTT. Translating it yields CASSRDGGTNQPQHF.

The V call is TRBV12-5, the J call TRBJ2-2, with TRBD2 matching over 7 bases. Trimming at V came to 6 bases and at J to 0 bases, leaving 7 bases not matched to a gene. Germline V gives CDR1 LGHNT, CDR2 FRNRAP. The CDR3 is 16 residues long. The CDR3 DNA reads TGTGCTAGTGGACAGGCAGCGGGACCGAACACCGGGGAGCTGTTTTTT. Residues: CASGQAAGPNTGELFF.

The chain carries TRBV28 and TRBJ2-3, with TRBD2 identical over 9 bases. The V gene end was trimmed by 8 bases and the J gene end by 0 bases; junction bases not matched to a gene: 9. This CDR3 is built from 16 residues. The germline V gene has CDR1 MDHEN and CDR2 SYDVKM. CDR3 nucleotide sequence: TGTGCCAGCGAACTCGGGACTAGCTGGAGCACAGATACGCAGTATTTT. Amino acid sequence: CASELGTSWSTDTQYF.